These 31 T cell receptor beta chains share one sample of origin, sequenced in a study of OX40 agonist ivuxolimab in advanced cancers. Repertoires were generated with immunoSEQ multiplex PCR, while TCRdb's copy carries only in-frame clones and drops some. The data contain 50,000 or so clones, approximately 87% of them seen just once; the ten biggest clones take up 6% to 8%. The sequencing here drew on CD4+ or CD8+ T cells sorted from blood, taken in a trial of the OX40 agonist ivuxolimab. These TCRs come from an adult with an advanced solid tumor such as melanoma, head and neck, liver or kidney cancer.

The chain employs TRBV27 and TRBJ1-2; the match to TRBD1 covers 11 bases. The V segment lost 1 base and the J segment 4 bases; nucleotides outside the gene matches: 11. Germline values: CDR1 MNHEY, CDR2 SMNVEV (reference sequence). This CDR3 spans 18 amino acids. CDR3 DNA: TGTGCCAGCAGTTTATTTATCGGGACAGGGGGGCCTTCCTATGGCTACACCTTC. This gives the protein CASSLFIGTGGPSYGYTF.

This rearrangement joins TRBV6-5 to TRBJ2-1, with 8 bases lining up with TRBD1. Germline V gene lookup returns CDR1 MNHEY and CDR2 SVGAGI. The V segment lost 5 bases and the J segment 8 bases; nucleotides outside the gene matches: 8. The CDR3 consists of 14 residues. CDR3 region: CASSRDRGRYEQFF. In DNA, the CDR3 is TGTGCCAGCAGTAGAGACAGGGGCCGGTATGAGCAGTTCTTC.

The chain employs TRBV7-2 and TRBJ2-1; 10 bases map to TRBD2. With V trimmed by 5 bases and J by 7 bases, 5 bases remained unmatched. The CDR3 sequence is 14 residues long. Germline assignment: CDR1 SGHTA and CDR2 FQGNSA. CDR3 sequence reads: CASSHTSGVNEQFF. CDR3 nucleotides: TGTGCCAGCAGCCATACTAGCGGGGTGAATGAGCAGTTCTTC.

The chain joins TRBV29-1 to TRBJ2-7; D perhaps matches TRBD2 (6 bases). The CDR3 contains 13 residues. V was cut by 4 bases and J by 0 bases, with 10 bases left in between. The germline V gene has CDR1 SQVTM and CDR2 ANQGSEA. The CDR3 bases are TGCAGCGTTGGCGGGGCAGACTCCTACGAGCAGTACTTC. Translated, it gives CSVGGADSYEQYF.

In this sample, this clone turned up once. A read error is likely, as this CDR3 ends without the conserved phenylalanine or tryptophan. The DNA is left out, because the CDR3 cannot be placed on it with certainty; the CDR3 is given as TCRdb lists it. The chain joins TRBV6-1 to TRBJ1-2. CDR1 is MNHNS, CDR2 SASEGT, per germline. 13 amino acids form the CDR3, both terminal residues included. The CDR3 protein is CASSELWQGVAIV.

The chain recombines TRBV7-9 with TRBJ2-5; D is uncertain. The CDR3 is 18 amino acids. CDR1 is SEHNR and CDR2 is FQNEAQ in the germline V gene (reference sequence). V was trimmed by 7 bases and J by 2 bases, leaving 26 bases between them. The CDR3: CASNPPFRLQRRQETQYF. Here the CDR3 DNA reads TGTGCCAGCAACCCACCTTTCCGCCTTCAGAGGCGACAAGAGACCCAGTACTTC.

This rearrangement joins TRBV6-5 to TRBJ1-5; 7 bases agree with TRBD1. J was trimmed by 6 bases and V by 6 bases; bases with no gene match: 8. There are 14 residues in the CDR3. CDR1 and CDR2 from the germline V gene are MNHEY and SVGAGI. The CDR3 nucleotides are TGTGCCAGCAGAGACAGGGTATCTGGTCAGCCCCAGCATTTT. It yields the protein CASRDRVSGQPQHF.

CDR3 amino acids: CASSRDIYEQFF. CDR3 in DNA: TGTGCCAGCAGCCGAGATATCTATGAGCAGTTCTTC. The chain is built from TRBV2 and TRBJ2-1, with D unclear. Trimming took 6 bases from V and 8 from J, leaving 11 bases between them. Germline CDR1 SNHLY, CDR2 FYNNEI. The CDR3 totals 12 residues.

This chain joins TRBV19 and TRBJ1-6, with 11 positions matching TRBD1. CDR1 is LNHDA and CDR2 is SQIVND in the germline V gene (reference sequence). CDR3 length: 14 residues. Unmatched junction bases numbered 3, after V lost 5 bases and J lost 9 bases. The CDR3 nucleotides are TGTGCCAGTAGTCTAGGGACAGGGGGTTCACCCCTCCACTTT. Translation gives CASSLGTGGSPLHF.

The chain joins TRBV7-8 to TRBJ1-4, with 11 bases that match TRBD1. The ends lost 3 bases at V and 2 bases at J; junction bases unmatched: 8. The V gene's germline CDR1 is SGHVS and CDR2 FQNEAQ. This CDR3 comprises 18 residues. CDR3 protein: CASSFGTGGGRTNEKLFF. DNA for the CDR3: TGTGCCAGCAGCTTCGGGACAGGGGGAGGAAGGACTAATGAAAAACTGTTTTTT. Looking up the rest from reference TRBV7-8 and TRBJ1-4 gives the full variable domain: GAGVSQSPRYKVAKRGQDVALRCDPISGHVSLFWYQQALGQGPEFLTYFQNEAQLDKSGLPSDRFFAERPEGSVSTLKIQRTQQEDSAVYLCASSFGTGGGRTNEKLFFGSGTQLSVL.

The rearrangement joins TRBV11-2 to TRBJ2-4, with D possibly matching TRBD2 (5 bases). The germline gives CDR1 SGHAT, CDR2 FQNNGV. V lost 5 bases to trimming and J lost 8 bases, with 19 bases between them. This CDR3 has 15 residues. CDR3 in amino acids: CASSGNRGRGHIQYF. The CDR3 nucleotides are TGTGCCAGCAGCGGGAATCGGGGTCGGGGTCACATTCAGTACTTC.

This chain joins TRBV10-3 and TRBJ1-3; D is ambiguous. Deletions cut 3 bases from V and 1 base from J, with 7 bases between. The germline gives CDR1 ENHRY, CDR2 SYGVKD. CDR3 length: 14 amino acids. The CDR3: CAISDFRSGNTIYF. The CDR3, as DNA: TGTGCCATCAGTGATTTCAGGTCTGGAAACACCATATATTTT.

V is TRBV18 and J is TRBJ1-6; 7 bases are a match to TRBD1. Per germline, CDR1 KGHSH and CDR2 LQKENI. V shed 3 bases and J 4 bases; nucleotides not matched to a gene: 6. This CDR3 has 16 residues. CDR3 coding DNA: TGTGCCAGCTCACCTACAGGGGCTGGGTATAATTCACCCCTCCACTTT. Translating gives CASSPTGAGYNSPLHF.

The gene calls are TRBV19 and TRBJ1-2; D is unresolved. Germline V gives CDR1 LNHDA, CDR2 SQIVND (reference sequence). This CDR3 comprises 15 residues. V was trimmed by 2 bases and J by 0 bases, leaving 10 bases between them. CDR3 nucleotide sequence: TGTGCCAGTAGTATAAGAGGTCCAGCTAACTATGGCTACACCTTC. It yields the protein CASSIRGPANYGYTF.

The chain joins TRBV10-3 to TRBJ1-1, with D possibly TRBD1 on 6 matching bases. The CDR3 covers 15 residues. The V end lost 2 bases, the J end lost 1 base, and 11 bases lay between the germline ends. CDR1 ENHRY and CDR2 SYGVKD come from the germline V gene. The CDR3 sequence: CAISETPGQNTEAFF. The CDR3, as DNA: TGTGCCATCAGTGAGACCCCGGGACAGAACACTGAAGCTTTCTTT.

The chain combines TRBV30 with TRBJ2-7; D uncertain. Germline CDR1 reads GTSNPN; CDR2 reads SVGIG (reference sequence). Trimming pared 1 base from V and 2 bases from J, leaving 3 bases between. The CDR3 length is 11 residues. The CDR3 sequence: CAWSGTYEQYF. CDR3 DNA: TGTGCCTGGAGTGGCACCTACGAGCAGTACTTC.

The table lists this clone with a few counts. The chain couples TRBV9 to TRBJ2-3; 7 nucleotides agree with TRBD2. This CDR3 spans 16 amino acids. CDR1 is SGDLS and CDR2 is YYNGEE in the germline V gene. Trimming took 3 bases from V and 1 from J; bases not matched to a gene: 8. The CDR3 protein is CASSALPLAGTDTQYF. The CDR3 coding sequence is TGTGCCAGCAGCGCCCTCCCTCTAGCGGGCACAGATACGCAGTATTTT.

The chain recombines TRBV28 with TRBJ2-7, with a weak D call TRBD2 (6 bases). Germline CDR1 MDHEN, CDR2 SYDVKM. The V end was cut by 5 bases, the J end by 4 bases, with 15 bases between. The CDR3 has 14 amino acids. CDR3 in DNA: TGTGCCAGCAGTCGCGGGGCCCGGTCGTACGAGCAGTACTTC. Protein product: CASSRGARSYEQYF.

The chain joins TRBV6-6 to TRBJ2-7; 8 bases agree with TRBD2. CDR1 MNHNY and CDR2 SVGAGI come from the germline V gene (reference sequence). The CDR3 is 13 residues long. V gave up 8 bases and J gave up 7 bases; unmatched junction bases: 10. In nucleotides, the CDR3 is TGTGCCAGCGATTCGGGGGGGGTGAGGGAGCAGTACTTC. This translates into CASDSGGVREQYF.

Here the CDR3 DNA reads TGTGCCAGCAGCGTAGTAGGGGGGTCGGATTCACCCCTCCACTTT. It encodes CASSVVGGSDSPLHF. This chain connects TRBV9 to TRBJ1-6; weak D call: TRBD1 (6 bases). Germline CDR1 reads SGDLS; CDR2 reads YYNGEE. Trimming took 0 bases from V and 8 from J, leaving 12 bases between them. The CDR3 contains 15 residues.

This clone was seen more than once but under ten times. The chain carries TRBV7-9 and TRBJ2-5; 9 nucleotides line up with TRBD1. The CDR3 length is 16 residues. V was pared by 1 base and J by 2 bases, with 5 bases of the junction left unmatched. Germline CDR1 is SEHNR and CDR2 is FQNEAQ (reference sequence). The CDR3 region has the DNA TGTGCCAGCAGCTTAGGGACAGGGGAGGTTCAAGAGACCCAGTACTTC. The encoded protein is CASSLGTGEVQETQYF.

V usage is TRBV30 and J usage is TRBJ1-1; D not resolved. Trimming shortened V by 1 base and J by 5 bases, and 11 bases separated the two germline ends. The CDR3 loop spans 13 amino acids. Germline V CDR1 and CDR2: GTSNPN, SVGIG (reference sequence). Here the CDR3 reads CAWSARMRTEAFF. CDR3 sequence (DNA): TGTGCCTGGAGTGCCCGGATGCGAACTGAAGCTTTCTTT.

V is TRBV6-6 and J is TRBJ1-2; no definite D call. CDR3 length: 12 amino acids. The germline V gene encodes CDR1 MNHNY and CDR2 SVGAGI (reference sequence). Between the trimmed V and J ends, which lost 8 bases and 5 bases, there was a span of 12 bases. The CDR3 DNA reads as TGTGCCAGCGGAAGTCAGACATATGGCTACACCTTC. Translation gives CASGSQTYGYTF.

The chain has TRBV19 and TRBJ1-1; D uncertain. Germline CDR1 and CDR2: LNHDA and SQIVND (reference sequence). Trimming cost V 11 bases and J 5 bases, with 12 bases left between them. This CDR3 contains 11 residues. CDR3 coding DNA: TGTGCCTGTCGACTCTCGACTGAAGCTTTCTTT. Amino acids: CACRLSTEAFF.

The chain links TRBV18 to TRBJ2-5; 8 nucleotides agree with TRBD1. The CDR3 contains 15 residues. Germline V gene sequence: CDR1 KGHSH, CDR2 LQKENI. Unmatched junction bases numbered 9, after V lost 6 bases and J lost 3 bases. The CDR3 sequence is CASSPGGQGEETQYF. The CDR3 region has the DNA TGTGCCAGCTCCCCGGGCGGACAGGGTGAAGAGACCCAGTACTTC.

This sequence joins TRBV5-4 and TRBJ2-2, with D unresolved. CDR3 length: 13 amino acids. Per the germline V gene, CDR1 is SGHNT and CDR2 is YYREEE (reference sequence). V gave up 2 bases and J gave up 4 bases, with 6 bases separating them. The DNA for the CDR3 is TGTGCCAGCAGCTTTAAGACCACCGGGGAGCTGTTTTTT. It specifies CASSFKTTGELFF.

The V call is TRBV5-8, the J call TRBJ2-6; perhaps TRBD1 as D (6 bases). V was pared by 0 bases and J by 0 bases, with 10 bases between. CDR3 length: 17 amino acids. Germline V gene lookup returns CDR1 SGHTS and CDR2 YDEGEE. The CDR3 bases are TGTGCCAGCAGCTTGGTACAGGGTAGCTCTGGGGCCAACGTCCTGACTTTC. Translation gives CASSLVQGSSGANVLTF.

The chain has TRBV6-6 and TRBJ1-2; unclear D gene. The CDR3 length is 10 residues. CDR1 and CDR2 (germline): MNHNY, SVGAGI (reference sequence). V dropped 3 bases and J dropped 7 bases, with 3 bases sitting between them. The CDR3 spells CASSYFGYTF. CDR3 nucleotide sequence: TGTGCCAGCAGTTATTTTGGCTACACCTTC.

The gene calls are TRBV12-5 and TRBJ1-1; TRBD1 might be the D (6 bases). The CDR3 contains 16 residues. CDR1 is LGHNT and CDR2 is FRNRAP in the germline V gene. V was cut by 7 bases and J by 3 bases, with 21 bases left in between. Here the CDR3 DNA reads TGTGCTAGTGACCACGGAGGGGGGAGGTTGGACACTGAAGCTTTCTTT. Translating gives CASDHGGGRLDTEAFF.

This chain links TRBV25-1 with TRBJ1-1; 9 nucleotides match TRBD1. The CDR3 has 15 residues. Germline lookup yields CDR1 MGHDK and CDR2 SYGVNS. V shed 2 bases, J shed 5 bases, and the junction held 6 bases outside the gene matches. In DNA, the CDR3 is TGTGCCAGCAGTGAAAGCACAGGGGGCTATACTGAAGCTTTCTTT. This gives the protein CASSESTGGYTEAFF.

The chain couples TRBV7-3 to TRBJ1-2, with 9 bases matching TRBD1. Losses at the gene ends were 4 bases for V and 8 bases for J; bases not matched to a gene: 14. Germline-derived CDR1 and CDR2 are SGHTA and FQGTGA. The length of the CDR3 is 16 residues. The CDR3 spells CASSSQLRTGDGGYTF. The CDR3 DNA reads TGTGCCAGCAGCTCTCAACTACGGACAGGGGATGGAGGCTACACCTTC. Complete variable domain (other parts from reference TRBV7-3 and TRBJ1-2): GAGVSQTPSNKVTEKGKYVELRCDPISGHTALYWYRQSLGQGPEFLIYFQGTGAADDSGLPNDRFFAVRPEGSVSTLKIQRTERGDSAVYLCASSSQLRTGDGGYTFGSGTRLTVV.